These 29 T cell receptor beta chains share one sample of origin, sequenced in a study of T cells after yellow fever vaccination. TCRdb re-called the 5' RACE reads through MiXCR, storing one row per CDR3 protein. The table lists about 330,000 distinct CDR3 sequences, 8% to 9.5% of them singletons. Sample: PBMCs, taken around 45 days after the first yellow fever vaccination. The receptors originated from a man aged 18 to 35 who received the YFV17D yellow fever vaccine.

This clonotype has only a few counts. This chain connects TRBV6-5 to TRBJ2-7; 10 bases match TRBD1. The V and J ends lost 0 bases and 6 bases, in that order; junction bases with no gene match: 2. This CDR3 is 14 amino acids long. Germline CDR1 is MNHEY and CDR2 is SVGAGI. The DNA of the CDR3 is TGTGCCAGCAGTTACTCGACAGGGGGCGGCGAGCAGTACTTC. This encodes CASSYSTGGGEQYF.

This sequence joins TRBV29-1 and TRBJ1-1; D is unresolved. CDR1 and CDR2 (germline): SQVTM, ANQGSEA. The CDR3 has 11 residues. V was pared by 3 bases and J by 7 bases, with 9 bases between. CDR3 nucleotides: TGCAGCGTTGAGTGGGAGGTTGAAGCTTTCTTT. Amino acids: CSVEWEVEAFF.

This clonotype occurred many times. V gene TRBV30 combines with J gene TRBJ2-7; D could derive from TRBD1 or TRBD2 (5 bases each). Trimming removed 3 bases from V and 2 bases from J, with 8 bases in between. The CDR3 has 12 residues. The germline V gene encodes CDR1 GTSNPN and CDR2 SVGIG (reference sequence). The CDR3 sequence is CAWSRDAYEQYF. For the CDR3, the DNA is TGTGCCTGGAGCCGGGACGCCTACGAGCAGTACTTC. Complete variable domain (other parts from reference TRBV30 and TRBJ2-7): SQTIHQWPATLVQPVGSPLSLECTVEGTSNPNLYWYRQAAGRGLQLLFYSVGIGQISSEVPQNLSASRPQDRQFILSSKKLLLSDSGFYLCAWSRDAYEQYFGPGTRLTVT.

This clonotype was counted a few times. The chain links TRBV19 to TRBJ1-1; 8 bases align to TRBD1. V was pared by 3 bases and J by 7 bases, with 7 bases of the junction left unmatched. This CDR3 region has 14 residues. Germline V CDR1 and CDR2: LNHDA, SQIVND (reference sequence). CDR3 residues: CASSMGDRILEAFF. CDR3 nucleotides: TGTGCCAGTAGTATGGGGGACAGGATACTTGAAGCTTTCTTT.

This clonotype was counted a few times. The rearrangement links TRBV5-1 to TRBJ2-5, with D possibly TRBD1 on 5 matching bases. This CDR3 is built from 14 residues. Germline-derived CDR1 and CDR2 are SGHRS and YFSETQ. Trimming took off 0 bases at V and 5 bases at J, with 11 bases between the two ends. CDR3 nucleotides: TGCGCCAGCAGCTTGGAGGCAGGGTGGGAGACCCAGTACTTC. The encoded protein is CASSLEAGWETQYF.

This rearrangement joins TRBV7-2 to TRBJ1-4; D unclear. This CDR3 has 14 residues. Trimming stripped 3 bases from V and 7 bases from J, with 12 bases between. Germline V gene data show CDR1 as SGHTA and CDR2 as FQGNSA. CDR3 coding DNA: TGTGCCAGCAGCTTTGCTACGCGGGGTGAAAAACTGTTTTTT. It encodes CASSFATRGEKLFF.

The gene calls are TRBV6-4 and TRBJ1-5; D is perhaps TRBD1 (5 bases). With 7 bases removed from V and 0 bases from J, the gap between germline ends came to 19 bases. CDR1 and CDR2 (germline): MRHNA, SNTAGT. The CDR3 runs 17 residues. CDR3 sequence: CASNASSGIHSNQPQHF. In nucleotides, the CDR3 is TGTGCCAGCAACGCCTCCTCAGGGATTCATAGCAATCAGCCCCAGCATTTT.

This clonotype was seen a few times. The chain links TRBV10-3 to TRBJ1-1; a possible D gene is TRBD1 (5 bases). The V end was cut by 5 bases, the J end by 8 bases, with 15 bases between. Germline V gene lookup returns CDR1 ENHRY and CDR2 SYGVKD. The CDR3 length is 13 residues. CDR3 loop: CAISHNPGGEAFF. The CDR3 DNA is TGTGCCATCAGTCACAACCCGGGGGGGGAAGCTTTCTTT.

There are a few counts of this clonotype. The chain combines TRBV7-9 with TRBJ2-3; 10 positions agree with TRBD1. Germline values: CDR1 SEHNR, CDR2 FQNEAQ (reference sequence). The length of the CDR3 is 15 residues. V shed 7 bases and J 1 base; nucleotides not matched to a gene: 5. CDR3 sequence (DNA): TGTGCCAGCACAACCGGGACAGGGGGCACAGATACGCAGTATTTT. Residues: CASTTGTGGTDTQYF.

This clonotype was detected many times. The rearrangement joins TRBV20-1 to TRBJ1-5; 7 bases are shared with TRBD1. This CDR3 has 15 amino acids. Germline CDR1 and CDR2: DFQATT and SNEGSKA (reference sequence). The V segment lost 1 base and the J segment 5 bases; nucleotides outside the gene matches: 8. The CDR3 DNA reads as TGCAGTGCTAGAGTTAACAGGGGTGGGGATCAGCCCCAGCATTTT. This gives the protein CSARVNRGGDQPQHF.

This clonotype was found a few times. The rearrangement joins TRBV6-2 or TRBV6-3 to TRBJ2-2; 8 bases align to TRBD2. The CDR3 has 15 amino acids. V lost 10 bases, J lost 2 bases, and 9 bases stayed unmatched. CDR1 and CDR2 from the germline V gene are MNHEY and SVGEGT. The CDR3 DNA reads as TGTGCCATCGGCGGGGGGTTACCAAACACCGGGGAGCTGTTTTTT. Protein: CAIGGGLPNTGELFF.

This clonotype turned up a few times. J is TRBJ1-5 and V is TRBV20-1; the D gene is possibly TRBD1 (6 bases). The CDR3 runs to 15 residues. Trimming removed 4 bases from V and 6 bases from J, with 19 bases in between. Per germline, CDR1 DFQATT and CDR2 SNEGSKA (reference sequence). The DNA for the CDR3 is TGCAGTGCTATTACAGGGTATTCGTATAGTCAGCCCCAGCATTTT. It is translated as CSAITGYSYSQPQHF.

This clonotype was counted between two and nine times. The chain uses TRBV19 and TRBJ2-3; D remains ambiguous. Per the germline V gene, CDR1 is LNHDA and CDR2 is SQIVND (reference sequence). V dropped 5 bases and J dropped 3 bases, with 9 bases sitting between them. CDR3 size: 13 residues. The CDR3 protein is CASSLVQTDTQYF. The CDR3 DNA follows: TGTGCCAGTAGTTTGGTTCAAACAGATACGCAGTATTTT.

The sample holds a few counts of this clonotype. The rearrangement links TRBV5-4 to TRBJ2-1; a weak D match, TRBD2 (5 bases). The CDR3 is made up of 12 amino acids. Trimming cost V 6 bases and J 9 bases, with 13 bases left between them. Germline CDR1 SGHNT, CDR2 YYREEE (reference sequence). CDR3 amino acids: CASTSSSTEQFF. In DNA form, the CDR3 reads TGTGCCAGCACGTCTAGCAGCACTGAGCAGTTCTTC. The full variable domain, completed using reference TRBV5-4 and TRBJ2-1, is ETGVTQSPTHLIKTRGQQVTLRCSSQSGHNTVSWYQQALGQGPQFIFQYYREEENGRGNFPPRFSGLQFPNYSSELNVNALELDDSALYLCASTSSSTEQFFGPGTRLTVL.

This clonotype was recorded a few times. CDR3 sequence reads: CATGLVRTDTQYF. The CDR3 coding sequence is TGTGCCACCGGACTAGTCCGCACAGATACGCAGTATTTT. The chain joins TRBV6-2 or TRBV6-3 to TRBJ2-3; the match to TRBD2 covers 7 bases. This CDR3 has 13 residues. Germline loops: CDR1 MNHEY, CDR2 SVGEGT. Germline trimming cut 10 bases from V and 1 base from J; bases unmatched to any gene: 5.

This chain joins TRBV11-2 and TRBJ1-1, with D maybe TRBD1 (5 bases). The CDR3 contains 16 residues. V was shortened by 4 bases and J by 4 bases, with 19 bases between the two germline ends. CDR1 is SGHAT and CDR2 is FQNNGV in the germline V gene. The CDR3 loop reads CASSSRPRGRGTEAFF. The DNA for the CDR3 is TGTGCCAGCAGCTCCCGGCCCCGGGGGAGGGGCACTGAAGCTTTCTTT. The whole variable domain, filled in from reference TRBV11-2 and TRBJ1-1, reads EAGVAQSPRYKIIEKRQSVAFWCNPISGHATLYWYQQILGQGPKLLIQFQNNGVVDDSQLPKDRFSAERLKGVDSTLKIQPAKLEDSAVYLCASSSRPRGRGTEAFFGQGTRLTVV.

This clonotype was seen at least ten times. The chain links TRBV5-1 to TRBJ2-5; maybe TRBD2 (6 bases). This CDR3 region has 16 residues. Trimming pared 0 bases from V and 1 base from J, leaving 13 bases between. Looked up from germline, CDR1 is SGHRS and CDR2 is YFSETQ. CDR3 coding DNA: TGCGCCAGCAGCTTGGATGCCGCGGGGTTCCAAGAGACCCAGTACTTC. It codes for CASSLDAAGFQETQYF.

The chain combines TRBV2 with TRBJ1-2; TRBD1 aligns across 9 bases. V lost 6 bases, J lost 8 bases, and 7 bases stayed unmatched. In germline, CDR1 is SNHLY, CDR2 FYNNEI. The CDR3 covers 13 residues. In nucleotides, the CDR3 is TGTGCCAGCAGGAGGACAGGGGTGGGAGGCTACACCTTC. Its protein product is CASRRTGVGGYTF.

This clonotype was recorded a few times. The chain joins TRBV5-1 to TRBJ2-1, with D unresolved. The CDR3 length is 13 residues. In germline, CDR1 is SGHRS, CDR2 YFSETQ. Trimming cost V 7 bases and J 6 bases, with 14 bases left between them. The CDR3 here is CASASPGGNEQFF. CDR3 DNA: TGCGCCAGCGCGTCTCCCGGCGGCAATGAGCAGTTCTTC.

This clonotype has ten or more counts. A read error may account for a junction end that differs from germline. The chain joins TRBV7-7 to TRBJ2-5; 8 bases are a match to TRBD2. The germline gives CDR1 SSHAT, CDR2 FNYEAQ (reference sequence). The CDR3 runs 15 residues. The DNA of the CDR3 is TGTGCTAGCAGCCTGGGCGGCGGGGGGCAAGAGACCCAGTACTTC. Translation gives CASSLGGGGQETQYF.

The V and J genes are TRBV7-2 and TRBJ2-3, with 7 bases matching TRBD2. The ends lost 5 bases at V and 0 bases at J; junction bases unmatched: 5. The V gene's germline CDR1 is SGHTA and CDR2 FQGNSA. The CDR3 is 15 residues long. CDR3 in DNA: TGTGCCAGCAGCCCGGGGGGTCTGAGCACAGATACGCAGTATTTT. Translation gives CASSPGGLSTDTQYF.

The chain carries TRBV5-1 and TRBJ2-4, with D unclear. V was cut by 0 bases and J by 7 bases, with 8 bases left in between. Germline loops: CDR1 SGHRS, CDR2 YFSETQ. CDR3 length: 13 residues. CDR3 sequence: CASSLDAGNIQYF. The CDR3 DNA follows: TGCGCCAGCAGCTTGGATGCTGGGAACATTCAGTACTTC.

This clonotype has just a few counts. The chain joins TRBV5-8 to TRBJ1-2; no definite D call. V was trimmed by 5 bases and J by 2 bases, leaving 10 bases between them. Per germline, CDR1 SGHTS and CDR2 YDEGEE. The CDR3 sequence is 13 residues long. In DNA form, the CDR3 reads TGTGCCAGCAGACTGGACTCGAACTATGGCTACACCTTC. Translation: CASRLDSNYGYTF.

This clonotype showed up just a few times. The chain is built from TRBV10-3 and TRBJ1-2; unclear D gene. Germline-derived CDR1 and CDR2 are ENHRY and SYGVKD. The CDR3 extends over 14 amino acids. The V end lost 0 bases, the J end lost 3 bases, and 8 bases lay between the germline ends. This CDR3 reads CAISESTSYYGYTF. The DNA for the CDR3 is TGTGCCATCAGTGAGTCGACGTCTTACTATGGCTACACCTTC.

This clonotype was counted ten times or more. V gene TRBV7-9 combines with J gene TRBJ1-2, with unresolved D. Trimming took 2 bases from V and 0 from J, leaving 19 bases between them. The CDR3 contains 18 residues. In germline, CDR1 is SEHNR, CDR2 FQNEAQ (reference sequence). CDR3 sequence reads: CASSLIQSVYYSNYGYTF. CDR3 nucleotides: TGTGCCAGCAGCTTAATACAGAGCGTATACTACTCTAACTATGGCTACACCTTC.

This chain connects TRBV12-3 or TRBV12-4 to TRBJ1-5; TRBD1 is a possible D gene (5 bases). This CDR3 has 14 residues. V lost 6 bases and J 4 bases, leaving 13 bases between the germline ends. CDR3 bases: TGTGCCAGCAGGAGGTCGGGGGGAAATCAGCCCCAGCATTTT. It encodes CASRRSGGNQPQHF.

This clonotype was seen at least ten times. The chain uses TRBV21-1 and TRBJ2-7; no check of the table's D call, TRBD1, against the DNA was made. TRBV21-1 is a pseudogene locus. This CDR3 is 12 amino acids long. CDR3 sequence: CASRDRYYEQYF. DNA of the CDR3: TGTGCCAGCCGGGACAGATACTACGAGCAGTACTTC.

The chain combines TRBV20-1 with TRBJ2-7; TRBD1 aligns across 7 bases. Germline trimming cut 6 bases from V and 3 bases from J; bases unmatched to any gene: 11. This CDR3 is 14 amino acids long. The germline gives CDR1 DFQATT, CDR2 SNEGSKA (reference sequence). CDR3 protein: CSATPGQSFYEQYV. For the CDR3, the DNA is TGCAGTGCCACACCGGGACAGTCTTTCTACGAGCAGTACGTC.

V is TRBV3-1 and J is TRBJ2-4; no reliable D call. Germline CDR1 is LGHDT and CDR2 is YNNKEL (reference sequence). This CDR3 comprises 12 residues. V was cut by 1 base and J by 15 bases, with 13 bases left in between. The CDR3 DNA reads as TGTGCCAGCAGCCAAGCTAACCGGGCCTTGTACTTC. This gives the protein CASSQANRALYF.